This T cell receptor (beta chain) was captured in a study of blood T cell repertoires in COVID-19. Profiling relied on immunoSEQ multiplex PCR, and the TCRdb table lists in-frame clones only, not all of them. The sample lists some 340,000 clones, more than 75% seen once, with 5.3% in the top ten. This clone was detected a few times. CDR3 length equals 15 residues. Germline CDR1 is MRHNA and CDR2 is SNTAGT. V lost 4 bases to trimming and J lost 8 bases, with 20 bases between them. The rearrangement links TRBV6-4 to TRBJ1-2; no clear D gene. The receptor's source is a woman aged 30 to 39 who had recovered from COVID-19. The source material was PBMCs or T cells enriched from blood (not recorded which). The CDR3 is CASSAGVGPDFGYTF. The DNA for the CDR3 is TGTGCCAGCAGTGCCGGGGTTGGGCCCGATTTCGGCTACACCTTC.